These 22 T cell receptor beta chains came from one sample sequenced in a study of T cells after yellow fever vaccination. TCRdb re-analysed the 5' RACE reads in MiXCR, keeping a single row per CDR3 protein. Altogether about 320,000 distinct CDR3 sequences are present, roughly 10% being singletons, with the ten largest covering under 4%. The sample was CD4+ T cells sorted from PBMCs, taken 45 days after the yellow fever booster vaccination. These receptors were collected from a man aged 18 to 29 who received the YFV17D yellow fever vaccine.

The sample holds a few counts of this clonotype. The chain's CDR3 is CASSLRTGSGNTIYF. The CDR3 coding sequence is TGTGCCAGCAGCTTAAGGACAGGGTCTGGAAACACCATATATTTT. This sequence joins TRBV7-2 and TRBJ1-3; 8 bases align to TRBD1. Per germline, CDR1 SGHTA and CDR2 FQGNSA. The CDR3 has 15 amino acids. V shed 2 bases and J 1 base; nucleotides not matched to a gene: 1.

This clonotype was seen a few times. This chain links TRBV10-3 with TRBJ1-2; 8 nucleotides match TRBD1. Germline-derived CDR1 and CDR2 are ENHRY and SYGVKD. The V gene end was trimmed by 6 bases and the J gene end by 7 bases; junction bases not matched to a gene: 7. This CDR3 has 13 residues. CDR3: CAIRGQVGFGYTF. The CDR3 DNA sequence: TGTGCCATCAGGGGACAGGTCGGTTTTGGCTACACCTTC.

In its sample, this clonotype was seen a few times. The chain couples TRBV20-1 to TRBJ1-5; D ambiguous. The CDR3 is 12 residues long. Trimming stripped 6 bases from V and 2 bases from J, with 8 bases between. Germline values: CDR1 DFQATT, CDR2 SNEGSKA (reference sequence). The CDR3 reads CSAGMGNQPQHF. CDR3 nucleotides: TGCAGTGCCGGGATGGGCAATCAGCCCCAGCATTTT.

This clonotype turned up a few times. The CDR3 loop reads CASSSQGTTHEQYV. CDR3 DNA sequence: TGTGCCAGCAGTTCCCAGGGAACTACCCACGAGCAGTACGTC. The chain has TRBV28 and TRBJ2-7; D might be TRBD1 (5 bases). Germline lookup yields CDR1 MDHEN and CDR2 SYDVKM. The CDR3 consists of 14 residues. V lost 4 bases and J 5 bases, leaving 15 bases between the germline ends.

This clonotype was counted between two and nine times. This chain links TRBV12-3 or TRBV12-4 with TRBJ1-2; no clear D. The CDR3 is 12 amino acids. Deletions cut 2 bases from V and 6 bases from J, with 7 bases between. This chain's CDR3 is CASSLKRNGYTF. In DNA form, the CDR3 reads TGTGCCAGCAGTTTAAAGAGAAATGGCTACACCTTC.

The chain couples TRBV7-6 to TRBJ2-6, with TRBD1 matching 8 bases. The CDR3 runs 15 residues. Germline CDR1 SGHVS, CDR2 FNYEAQ. The trim removed 5 bases at V and 2 bases at J, leaving 2 bases unmatched. In DNA form, the CDR3 reads TGTGCCAGCAGCAACAGGGGGGCTGGGGCCAACGTCCTGACTTTC. Its translation: CASSNRGAGANVLTF.

The chain recombines TRBV4-3 with TRBJ2-1, with TRBD2 identical over 9 bases. CDR1 is LGHNA and CDR2 is YSLEER in the germline V gene. J lost 6 bases, V lost 1 base, and 10 bases had no gene match. The CDR3 contains 17 residues. The CDR3 here is CASSQVPTSGPGNEQFF. In DNA form, the CDR3 reads TGCGCCAGCAGCCAAGTCCCGACTAGCGGTCCTGGCAATGAGCAGTTCTTC.

The chain combines TRBV6-5 with TRBJ2-5; no definite D call. Germline assignment: CDR1 MNHEY and CDR2 SVGAGI. This CDR3 comprises 13 residues. Deletions cut 6 bases from V and 4 bases from J, with 12 bases between. Written as DNA, the CDR3 is TGTGCCAGCAGGATAGACAACCTAGAGACCCAGTACTTC. This gives the protein CASRIDNLETQYF.

The V call is TRBV20-1, the J call TRBJ1-4; a weak D match, TRBD1 (6 bases). The CDR3 extends over 15 amino acids. V gave up 5 bases and J gave up 1 base, with 14 bases separating them. Germline CDR1 DFQATT, CDR2 SNEGSKA (reference sequence). For the CDR3, the DNA is TGCAGTGCTTTTACAGGGTTTCTAACTAATGAAAAACTGTTTTTT. This gives the protein CSAFTGFLTNEKLFF.

V and J are TRBV9 and TRBJ2-3, with a tentative D call TRBD1 (6 bases). Germline V CDR1 and CDR2: SGDLS, YYNGEE. The CDR3 is 13 residues long. V was clipped by 7 bases and J by 0 bases, with 9 bases between them. The DNA for the CDR3 is TGTGCCAGCGGAGACAGGAGCACAGATACGCAGTATTTT. Amino acid sequence: CASGDRSTDTQYF.

V is TRBV5-1 and J is TRBJ1-1; perhaps TRBD1 as D (5 bases). Germline CDR1 reads SGHRS; CDR2 reads YFSETQ. The CDR3 contains 16 residues. With 1 base removed from V and 4 bases from J, the gap between germline ends came to 17 bases. CDR3 loop: CASSLNGGFQGTEAFF. DNA of the CDR3: TGCGCCAGCAGCTTGAACGGGGGTTTCCAGGGCACTGAAGCTTTCTTT.

This clonotype was observed at least ten times. The chain links TRBV29-1 to TRBJ2-1; 8 bases align to TRBD2. J was trimmed by 6 bases and V by 1 base; bases with no gene match: 11. Germline V CDR1 and CDR2: SQVTM, ANQGSEA. The CDR3 totals 16 residues. The CDR3 spells CSVEGVGGGNSNEQFF. CDR3 DNA: TGCAGCGTTGAAGGTGTGGGCGGGGGGAACTCCAATGAGCAGTTCTTC.

The rearrangement joins TRBV23-1 to TRBJ1-5, with D maybe TRBD1 (5 bases). TRBV23-1 is reported as an ORF; its role is uncertain. The CDR3 contains 13 residues. Trimming pared 3 bases from V and 9 bases from J, leaving 12 bases between. This chain's CDR3 is CASSHGQGRPQHF. CDR3 sequence (DNA): TGCGCCAGCAGTCACGGCCAGGGTCGGCCCCAGCATTTT.

This clonotype was detected only a few times. The rearrangement links TRBV7-3 to TRBJ2-1; D gene uncertain. The CDR3 totals 15 residues. Germline CDR1 SGHTA, CDR2 FQGTGA. Trimming removed 1 base at V and 4 bases at J, with 11 bases between. The DNA for the CDR3 is TGTGCCAGCAGCTTAAGGCCAAACTGGTACAATGAGCAGTTCTTC. This translates into CASSLRPNWYNEQFF.

This clonotype has a handful of counts. This CDR3 is CASSRGSGSQETQYF. The CDR3 nucleotides read TGTGCCAGCAGCCGAGGGTCGGGATCCCAAGAGACCCAGTACTTC. The chain combines TRBV7-2 with TRBJ2-5; possible D gene TRBD2, 5 bases. The CDR3 is 15 amino acids. V lost 5 bases to trimming and J lost 1 base, with 14 bases between them. Germline V gene lookup returns CDR1 SGHTA and CDR2 FQGNSA.

This clonotype was detected only a few times. V is TRBV7-2 and J is TRBJ2-1; the D gene is possibly TRBD2 (5 bases). CDR1 is SGHTA, CDR2 FQGNSA, per germline. The V and J ends lost 3 bases and 10 bases respectively, with 13 bases between them. This CDR3 has 13 residues. For the CDR3, the DNA is TGTGCCAGCAGCTTGAGGGAGTTGTGGGAGCAGTTCTTC. Protein: CASSLRELWEQFF.

As to this clonotype: An end of the junction does not agree with germline; a read error may underlie this. The rearrangement links TRBV4-2 to TRBJ2-2; 8 bases line up with TRBD1. Germline-derived CDR1 and CDR2 are LGHNA and YNFKEQ. There are 19 residues in the CDR3. CDR3 in DNA: TGTGCCAGAAGCCAAGATGGGAACAGGGGGTGGGGGAACACCGGGGAGCTGTTTTTT. Its translation: CARSQDGNRGWGNTGELFF.

This clonotype was seen more than once but under ten times. The V gene is TRBV7-9, the J gene TRBJ1-6, with D possibly TRBD1 on 5 matching bases. The V end was cut by 5 bases, the J end by 14 bases, with 19 bases between. This CDR3 is 14 amino acids long. Looked up from germline, CDR1 is SEHNR and CDR2 is FQNEAQ (reference sequence). The CDR3 sequence is CASSNWDGGGTLHF. For the CDR3, the DNA is TGTGCCAGCAGCAACTGGGACGGCGGCGGCACCCTCCACTTT.

As concerns this clonotype: At one of its ends the junction is not consistent with the germline gene, which may arise from a read error. This chain uses TRBV11-2 with TRBJ2-5, with TRBD2 matching over 14 bases. The germline CDR1 and CDR2 sequences are SGHAT and FQNNGV. The length of the CDR3 is 16 residues. The DNA for the CDR3 is TGTGACAGCAGCCTCCGGACTAGCGGGGGGAAAGAGACCCAGTACTTC. Translating it yields CDSSLRTSGGKETQYF.

This clonotype was detected a few times. V usage is TRBV7-2 and J usage is TRBJ1-2; 8 nucleotides line up with TRBD1. Germline V gene lookup returns CDR1 SGHTA and CDR2 FQGNSA. V gave up 5 bases and J gave up 6 bases; unmatched junction bases: 5. The length of the CDR3 is 13 residues. The CDR3 DNA sequence: TGTGCCAGCAGCCCTCCACAGGGGGATGGCTACACCTTC. Amino acids: CASSPPQGDGYTF.

The V gene is TRBV7-9, the J gene TRBJ1-1; D is undetermined. CDR3 length: 12 amino acids. V lost 0 bases, J lost 8 bases, and 7 bases lay in between. Per the germline V gene, CDR1 is SEHNR and CDR2 is FQNEAQ (reference sequence). CDR3 DNA: TGTGCCAGCAGCTTAGCCCACGCAGAAGCTTTCTTT. It is translated as CASSLAHAEAFF.

This clonotype was seen at least ten times. The V call is TRBV7-2, the J call TRBJ1-2, with 9 bases that match TRBD1. V dropped 5 bases and J dropped 8; count of bases not matched to a gene: 9. This CDR3 has 14 residues. Germline CDR1 reads SGHTA; CDR2 reads FQGNSA. The CDR3 region is CASSLGTGLLGYTF. DNA of the CDR3: TGTGCCAGCAGCCTAGGGACAGGGCTTTTAGGCTACACCTTC.